This is a list of T cell receptor beta chains from one sample in a study of regulatory T cells in long-lasting Graves disease. TCRdb recomputed calls from the multiplex PCR reads with MiXCR, one row per CDR3 protein. The table lists 530,000 or so distinct CDR3 sequences, approximately 15% of them singletons, with 8% to 10% in the top ten. In addition, the sample was reused for a study of T cells in Graves' hyperthyroidism and ophthalmopathy.

Source: peripheral blood mononuclear cells (PBMCs), taken at new diagnosis, from a patient treated with antithyroid drugs. The source is a young man with Graves disease. The CDR3 runs from the conserved cysteine through the conserved F or W. Fields, in order: V gene, D gene, J gene, clone size, CDR3 DNA, CDR3 protein. A D gene is named only where the DNA matches it firmly. Only part of the rows carry a size: once, few, many, or a class if the clone is expanded.

v_gene: TRBV20-1
d_gene: NA
j_gene: TRBJ1-4
abundance: NA
CDR3nt: TGCAGTGCTAGGCCCCGGGGCCCCAGTCGGGAAAAACTGTTTTTT
CDR3aa: CSARPRGPSREKLFF

v_gene: TRBV6-1
d_gene: NA
j_gene: TRBJ1-5
abundance: many
CDR3nt: TGTGCCAGCAGAACCACCACAGTTAGCAATCAGCCCCAGCATTTT
CDR3aa: CASRTTTVSNQPQHF

v_gene: TRBV7-9
d_gene: TRBD1
j_gene: TRBJ2-2
abundance: many
CDR3nt: TGTGCCAGCAGCCGGGACAGGGGGACCGGGGAGCTGTTTTTT
CDR3aa: CASSRDRGTGELFF

v_gene: TRBV3-1
d_gene: NA
j_gene: TRBJ1-3
abundance: few
CDR3nt: TGTGCCAGCAGCCAAGATGGTTGGGGGAGAAAAGGAAACACCATATATTTT
CDR3aa: CASSQDGWGRKGNTIYF

v_gene: TRBV7-9
d_gene: TRBD1
j_gene: TRBJ2-3
abundance: many
CDR3nt: TGTGCCAGCAGCTTAACAGGGGTCAAAGATACGCAGTATTTT
CDR3aa: CASSLTGVKDTQYF

v_gene: TRBV12-3/TRBV12-4
d_gene: NA
j_gene: TRBJ1-4
abundance: few
CDR3nt: TGTGCCAGCAAGGGCAGGACCGGAGAAAAACTGTTTTTT
CDR3aa: CASKGRTGEKLFF

v_gene: TRBV20-1
d_gene: TRBD1
j_gene: TRBJ2-1
abundance: many
CDR3nt: TGCAGTGCTAGAGAAGACAGGGGGCTGGGGAATGAGCAGTTCTTC
CDR3aa: CSAREDRGLGNEQFF

v_gene: TRBV24-1
d_gene: NA
j_gene: TRBJ2-1
abundance: NA
CDR3nt: TGTGCCACCAGTGACCCCCGCACCAGAAGTTACAATGAGCAGTTCTTC
CDR3aa: CATSDPRTRSYNEQFF

v_gene: TRBV11-2
d_gene: NA
j_gene: TRBJ2-1
abundance: many
CDR3nt: TGTGCCAGCAGCCGCCAAAGTGAGCAGTTCTTC
CDR3aa: CASSRQSEQFF

v_gene: TRBV12-3/TRBV12-4
d_gene: NA
j_gene: TRBJ1-2
abundance: many
CDR3nt: TGTGCCAGCAGTTTCGGGGTTGGAGGGGCCGGAGGTGGCTACACCTTC
CDR3aa: CASSFGVGGAGGGYTF

v_gene: TRBV19
d_gene: NA
j_gene: TRBJ1-5
abundance: few
CDR3nt: TGTGCCTCTGGAGGAGGGTCCCGCAATCAGCCCCAGCATTTT
CDR3aa: CASGGGSRNQPQHF

v_gene: TRBV24-1
d_gene: TRBD2
j_gene: TRBJ2-1
abundance: many
CDR3nt: TGTGCCACCAGTGATCATGCTAGCGGGAGGTTCTATGAGCAGTTCTTC
CDR3aa: CATSDHASGRFYEQFF

v_gene: TRBV11-2
d_gene: NA
j_gene: TRBJ2-1
abundance: many
CDR3nt: TGTGCCAGCAGCTTAGGGGGGGATGAGCAGTTCTTC
CDR3aa: CASSLGGDEQFF

v_gene: TRBV2
d_gene: NA
j_gene: TRBJ2-2
abundance: many
CDR3nt: TGTGCCAGCAAAGACACAGCCGACACCGGGGAGCTGTTTTTT
CDR3aa: CASKDTADTGELFF

v_gene: TRBV12-3/TRBV12-4
d_gene: TRBD2
j_gene: TRBJ2-1
abundance: many
CDR3nt: TGTGCCAGCAGTTTACCCGGGACTAGCGGGAACGATGAGCAGTTCTTC
CDR3aa: CASSLPGTSGNDEQFF

v_gene: TRBV12-3/TRBV12-4
d_gene: NA
j_gene: TRBJ2-1
abundance: many
CDR3nt: TGTGCCAGCAGTACCTTTACGTTAAGCTCCTACAATGAGCAGTTCTTC
CDR3aa: CASSTFTLSSYNEQFF

v_gene: TRBV20-1
d_gene: TRBD1
j_gene: TRBJ1-6
abundance: few
CDR3nt: TGCAGTGTTGGCCGGGACAGGGGGCTAGAGAATTCACCCCTCCACTTT
CDR3aa: CSVGRDRGLENSPLHF

v_gene: TRBV7-9
d_gene: NA
j_gene: TRBJ2-3
abundance: many
CDR3nt: TGTGCCAGCAGGACTACCAGGGGCACAGATACGCAGTATTTT
CDR3aa: CASRTTRGTDTQYF

v_gene: TRBV9
d_gene: TRBD2
j_gene: TRBJ2-3
abundance: NA
CDR3nt: TGTGCCAGCAGCCAGGGTAGCGGGTCCCCGTCGCAGTATTTT
CDR3aa: CASSQGSGSPSQYF

v_gene: TRBV29-1
d_gene: NA
j_gene: TRBJ2-5
abundance: few
CDR3nt: TGCGGCGTTGACGAGGGGCGAGTAGAGACCCAGTACTTC
CDR3aa: CGVDEGRVETQYF

v_gene: TRBV27
d_gene: TRBD2
j_gene: TRBJ2-1
abundance: few
CDR3nt: TGTGCCAGTTTTAAAGGAGCGGGACCGCAGTTCTTC
CDR3aa: CASFKGAGPQFF

v_gene: TRBV27
d_gene: TRBD1
j_gene: TRBJ1-1
abundance: many
CDR3nt: TGTGCCAGCAGTTTCCGACGGACAGGGAAGGATGAAGCTTTCTTT
CDR3aa: CASSFRRTGKDEAFF

v_gene: TRBV7-2
d_gene: NA
j_gene: TRBJ2-1
abundance: NA
CDR3nt: TGTGCCAGCAGCCCCCGGGGGAGAGGGAATGAGCAGTTCTTC
CDR3aa: CASSPRGRGNEQFF

v_gene: TRBV7-2
d_gene: NA
j_gene: TRBJ2-3
abundance: many
CDR3nt: TGTGCCAGCAGCTTACAAAAGGGAGATACGCAGTATTTT
CDR3aa: CASSLQKGDTQYF

v_gene: TRBV5-4
d_gene: NA
j_gene: TRBJ1-2
abundance: NA
CDR3nt: TGTGCCAGCAGCACGAGTCCTGGGGCATCTGGTGATGGCTACACCTTC
CDR3aa: CASSTSPGASGDGYTF

v_gene: TRBV29-1
d_gene: TRBD1
j_gene: TRBJ2-7
abundance: many
CDR3nt: TGCAGCGTTGAAGTGACAGGGGGAAAAAGCGGGTCGTACGAGCAGTACTTC
CDR3aa: CSVEVTGGKSGSYEQYF

v_gene: TRBV7-2
d_gene: NA
j_gene: TRBJ2-3
abundance: many
CDR3nt: TGTGCCAGCAGCTTATTGAGTGGTACAGATACGCAGTATTTT
CDR3aa: CASSLLSGTDTQYF

v_gene: TRBV9
d_gene: TRBD2
j_gene: TRBJ2-5
abundance: many
CDR3nt: TGTGCCAGCAGCCCTTTCGGGAGGGCGGGAGAGACCCAGTACTTC
CDR3aa: CASSPFGRAGETQYF

v_gene: TRBV12-3/TRBV12-4
d_gene: NA
j_gene: TRBJ1-5
abundance: few
CDR3nt: TGTGCCAGCAGCGAGGGATTCAATCAGCCCCAGCATTTT
CDR3aa: CASSEGFNQPQHF

v_gene: TRBV12-3/TRBV12-4
d_gene: TRBD1
j_gene: TRBJ1-1
abundance: many
CDR3nt: TGTGCCAGCAGTACCTACAGGGGGCTAAGGAACACTGAAGCTTTCTTT
CDR3aa: CASSTYRGLRNTEAFF

v_gene: TRBV9
d_gene: NA
j_gene: TRBJ2-3
abundance: few
CDR3nt: TGTGCCAGCAGCGTCGGGACTTTGGATACGCAGTATTTT
CDR3aa: CASSVGTLDTQYF

v_gene: TRBV20-1
d_gene: TRBD2
j_gene: TRBJ2-3
abundance: NA
CDR3nt: TGCAGTGCTAGAGTTCGGGGGGCAGATACGCAGTATTTT
CDR3aa: CSARVRGADTQYF

v_gene: TRBV7-8
d_gene: NA
j_gene: TRBJ2-6
abundance: many
CDR3nt: TGTGCCAGCAGCTTTACTACAGGCGGGGCCAACGTCCTGACTTTC
CDR3aa: CASSFTTGGANVLTF

v_gene: TRBV27
d_gene: NA
j_gene: TRBJ2-7
abundance: many
CDR3nt: TGTGCCAGCAGTTTTTCGGCAGTGAACGAGGAGCAGTACTTC
CDR3aa: CASSFSAVNEEQYF

v_gene: TRBV9
d_gene: NA
j_gene: TRBJ2-2
abundance: NA
CDR3nt: TGTGCCAGCAGCGAGACCAGCGCCCCTTGGGAGCTGTTTTTT
CDR3aa: CASSETSAPWELFF

v_gene: TRBV20-1
d_gene: NA
j_gene: TRBJ2-3
abundance: many
CDR3nt: TGCAGTGCTAGAGATGAGAGGGGCAGCACAGATACGCAGTATTTT
CDR3aa: CSARDERGSTDTQYF

v_gene: TRBV4-2
d_gene: TRBD2
j_gene: TRBJ2-2
abundance: NA
CDR3nt: TGTGCCAGCAGCCAAGATGCGGCTAGCGGGGCCACCGGGGAGCTGTTTTTT
CDR3aa: CASSQDAASGATGELFF

v_gene: TRBV5-6
d_gene: NA
j_gene: TRBJ2-7
abundance: few
CDR3nt: TGTGCCAGCAGCTTGTTGGCAGACGAGCAGTACTTC
CDR3aa: CASSLLADEQYF

v_gene: TRBV30
d_gene: NA
j_gene: TRBJ2-6
abundance: once
CDR3nt: TGTGCCTGGAACCTGGGGACGAACTCTGGGGCCAACGTCCTGACTTTC
CDR3aa: CAWNLGTNSGANVLTF

v_gene: TRBV7-9
d_gene: NA
j_gene: TRBJ2-7
abundance: many
CDR3nt: TGTGCCAGCAGCTTAGGGGCAGGGGACCCCACATCCTACGAGCAGTACTTC
CDR3aa: CASSLGAGDPTSYEQYF

v_gene: TRBV6-2/TRBV6-3
d_gene: TRBD2
j_gene: TRBJ2-7
abundance: few
CDR3nt: TGTGCCAGCAGTTGGCGGACTAGCGGGAGGCCGGGGGAGCAGTACTTC
CDR3aa: CASSWRTSGRPGEQYF

v_gene: TRBV2
d_gene: NA
j_gene: TRBJ2-3
abundance: many
CDR3nt: TGTGCCAGTTCCGGGACACGGGGAGGAGATACGCAGTATTTT
CDR3aa: CASSGTRGGDTQYF